This T cell receptor (beta chain) came from a study of human T cells and chemical hapten exposure (dated by TCRdb to about 2021). Describing the broader study: For sensitization, 2% DPC in acetone was applied to a roughly 2 cm by roughly 2 cm area of upper inner arm skin. Weekly therapeutic DPC doses were additionally applied to the scalp of patients throughout the roughly 25-week study period. Patch testing was done on the upper back using Finn chambers containing 0.01% DPC, and results were scored after 6 days according to International Contact Dermatitis Research Group standards. Most of the patients in the cohort were female, and the cohort covered alopecia areata with under or over 50% scalp involvement, alopecia totalis and alopecia universalis. Libraries were pooled for sequencing, and variation in per-sample TCR yields was attributed mainly to small differences in library volumes within the pool. The study tracked peripheral blood TCR repertoire changes in vivo during primary and secondary sensitization to the hapten diphenylcyclopropenone (DPC) in alopecia patients. Blood samples were taken from patients before sensitization (week 0) and at 2, 6 and about 24 weeks after DPC sensitization. For TCR sequencing, blood came from 25 to 30 alopecia patients at anywhere from one to four time points (pre-sensitization, 2, 6 and 24 weeks). What the research found in general, with its limitations: Because every patient had alopecia, a presumed autoimmune disease, the patients' immune response might differ from that of healthy individuals. DPC sensitization did not change the number of TCRs with a frequency above 1 in 1000, and there was no evidence of changes in global repertoire structure. After repeated subsampling, changes were observed in the strength of the expansion versus patch-test correlation and in the threshold at which the correlation became significant. The number of PT1 expanded TCRs positively correlated with patch test score, significant at thresholds 8, 16 and 32 but not 4. Compared with pre-sensitization or healthy control sets, expanded TCRs formed significantly more large CDR3 similarity clusters, which is consistent with antigen-driven responses.

In this sample, this clonotype turned up a few times. Its cognate antigen has yet to be identified. One base away there is no much larger clone; base qualities are not given. Libraries were prepared through RACE. Sequencing used a NextSeq 500. During library preparation, unique molecular identifiers were attached to individual cDNA molecules so that TCRs could be counted quantitatively and reproducibly. Each blood RNA sample was used to sequence both TCR alpha and TCR beta chains. As for the authors' bioinformatics: A median of approximately 96,000 TCRs per sample was observed, with a range of about 20,000 to 750,000. The Decombinator software suite was used to annotate V, J and CDR3 in the TCR reads. For the PS versus PT1 abundance plots, all samples were subsampled to the same number of TCRs (28,000). Expanded TCRs were defined as absent before sensitization and observed at least eight times at the 2-week time point. The public reads were reanalyzed by TCRdb: fastp trimming at Q25, MiXCR alignment, in-frame beta chains only. Identical CDR3 protein sequences are pooled into one entry, listed with their most common genes and DNA. TCRdb assigned the V and J calls; the authors' analysis was not used. This sample holds around 75,000 distinct CDR3 sequences; about 12% were observed only once. Of the sample, under 4% is held by the ten largest clones.

The time point label, as the study defines it: patch test 1, 2 weeks after DPC sensitization. The treatment or condition label corresponds to: therapeutic diphenylcyclopropenone sensitization with weekly scalp DPC. Blood at each patch-test visit was drawn before the patch test was applied. To be eligible, patients had to be aged 18 to 70, diagnosed with alopecia and judged suitable for DPC therapy, while pregnant patients were excluded. Total RNA was extracted from unfractionated whole blood collected in Tempus Blood RNA tubes. The sequences come from whole blood, collected in connection with sensitization to the hapten diphenylcyclopropenone (DPC). The receptor's source is a woman aged 60-70 years with alopecia areata. Some clones in this sample may be carry-over from other donors' samples.

In nucleotides, the sequence is TGTGCCAGCAGCCCCCACTCTGGGGCCAACGTCCTGACTTTC. This sequence encodes CASSPHSGANVLTF. Rearrangement joined TRBV7-3 to TRBJ2-6; no D segment can be confidently identified. The cysteine opens and the phenylalanine closes a CDR3 of 14 amino acids. The entry retains the CDR3 DNA only, 42 bases that are in frame from base 1. V is clipped by 5 bases and J by 0 bases, and the sequence between their germline boundaries is 5 bases long. In the germline V gene, CDR1 corresponds to SGHTA and CDR2 to FQGTGA. Here the CDR3 is joined to the reference TRBV7-3 and TRBJ2-6 genes, and the full variable domain is: GAGVSQTPSNKVTEKGKYVELRCDPISGHTALYWYRQSLGQGPEFLIYFQGTGAADDSGLPNDRFFAVRPEGSVSTLKIQRTERGDSAVYLCASSPHSGANVLTFGAGSRLTVL.